This T cell receptor (beta chain) comes out of a study of blood T cell repertoires in COVID-19 (dated by TCRdb to 2019 to 2021). About the study as a whole: Samples covering the acute and convalescent phases of COVID-19 were provided by collaborators in the United States, Italy and Spain. The prospective study material was composed of cDNA or gDNA derived from T cells, B-cell-depleted T cells, or PBMCs. Subjects who had been exposed to COVID-19, were actively infected with it, or had recovered from it provided the deeply sampled blood TCRbeta repertoires that made up the dataset. The repertoires were released in a freely available public database meant as a resource for research on the immune response to SARS-CoV-2. Samples came from the ongoing ImmuneRACE study (first 160 participants) plus 1,254 subjects from 6 global collaborators. Sample metadata almost always included a de-identified subject ID, COVID-19 status, age in years and sex. Where available, HLA class I and class II types were obtained from metadata supplied by the sample provider rather than from assay-based typing. What the study reported, not specific to this receptor: The quantity of clinical and demographic metadata differed by source and by participant and was supplied without curation.

The immunoSEQ Assay, a bias-controlled multiplex PCR, was used to amplify TCRbeta CDR3 regions from genomic DNA. Under the source paper's analysis protocol: Within the assay, amplification of reference gene primers was used to estimate how many nucleated cells each sample contained. To quantify the absolute abundance of each unique TCRbeta CDR3 rearrangement, sequence reads were collapsed and filtered. For each sample, productive Simpson clonality was calculated by taking the square root of Simpson's diversity index across productive rearrangements. Not all clones reach the TCRdb copy of this immuneACCESS table, which keeps in-frame sequences only. Checked studies attribute under half of the gap to unresolved V genes and leave the rest unexplained. That table furnishes V, J and clone size, whereas the DNA furnished D and trimming. The sample table contains about 160,000 clones; only one count was recorded for 90% of them. The ten largest clones take up over 15% of the sample.

Collaborating institutions collected whole blood in K2EDTA tubes following their own protocols. For TCRbeta analysis, collaborator samples were shipped as frozen whole blood, as isolated PBMCs, or as DNA extracted from either sample type. Between the V and J ends, shortened by 6 bases and 3 bases respectively, the junction contains 15 bases. The CDR3 goes from the cysteine to the phenylalanine over 14 residues. This entry keeps only the CDR3 DNA: 42 bases, framed from base 1. The germline V gene supplies CDR1 SGHRS and CDR2 YFSETQ. Regarding this clone: Which antigen it targets is not known. No much larger clonotype is one base removed from it; base qualities were not supplied.

The sequenced material came from peripheral blood. The V gene is TRBV5-1 and the J gene is TRBJ1-2; confidence is insufficient to name the D gene. This clonotype was obtained from a man in his 60s with active or convalescent COVID-19. The DNA sequence is given as TGCGCCAGCACCCCGGGCGGAGGTCACTATGGCTACACCTTC. Translated, it reads CASTPGGGHYGYTF.